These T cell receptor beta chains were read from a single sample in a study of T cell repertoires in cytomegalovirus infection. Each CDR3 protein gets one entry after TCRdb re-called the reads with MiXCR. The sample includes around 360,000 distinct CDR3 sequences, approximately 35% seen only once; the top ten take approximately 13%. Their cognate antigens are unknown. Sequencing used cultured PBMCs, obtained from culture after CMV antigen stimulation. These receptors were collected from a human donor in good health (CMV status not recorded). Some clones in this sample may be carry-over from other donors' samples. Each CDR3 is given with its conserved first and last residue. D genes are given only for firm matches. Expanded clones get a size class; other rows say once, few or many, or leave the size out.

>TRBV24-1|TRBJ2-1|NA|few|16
CATSDSGTPSYNEQFF
TGTGCCACCAGTGACTCCGGGACACCATCCTACAATGAGCAGTTCTTC
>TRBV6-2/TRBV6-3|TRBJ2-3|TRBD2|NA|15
CASTGLAAHTDTQYF
TGTGCCAGCACCGGACTAGCGGCTCACACAGATACGCAGTATTTT
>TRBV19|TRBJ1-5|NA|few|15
CASTPGPGRNQPQHF
TGTGCCAGTACCCCCGGCCCGGGGAGGAATCAGCCCCAGCATTTT
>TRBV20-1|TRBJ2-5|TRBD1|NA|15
CSARRSAGGKETQYF
TGCAGTGCTAGAAGGTCGGCAGGGGGCAAGGAGACCCAGTACTTC
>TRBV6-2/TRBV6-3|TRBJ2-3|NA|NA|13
CASSSVSPDTQYF
TGTGCCAGCAGTTCAGTATCCCCAGATACGCAGTATTTT
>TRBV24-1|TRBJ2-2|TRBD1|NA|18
CATSDYHNQKGAAGELFF
TGTGCCACCAGTGATTACCACAATCAGAAGGGGGCGGCCGGGGAGCTGTTTTTT
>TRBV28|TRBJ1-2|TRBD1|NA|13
CASSYPTGGGYTF
TGTGCCAGCAGTTACCCGACAGGGGGTGGCTACACCTTC
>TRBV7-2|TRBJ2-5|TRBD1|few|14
CASSSRQGQETQYF
TGTGCCAGCAGCTCCCGACAGGGCCAAGAGACCCAGTACTTC
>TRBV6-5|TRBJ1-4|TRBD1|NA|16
CASRTGTGRINEKLFF
TGTGCCAGCAGAACCGGGACAGGGAGAATTAATGAAAAACTGTTTTTT
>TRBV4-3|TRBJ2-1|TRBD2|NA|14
CASSPGGGGSEQFF
TGCGCCAGCAGCCCGGGCGGGGGGGGGAGTGAGCAGTTCTTC
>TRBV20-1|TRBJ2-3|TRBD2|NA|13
CSAGTSDIDTQYF
TGCAGTGCGGGGACTAGCGACATAGATACGCAGTATTTT
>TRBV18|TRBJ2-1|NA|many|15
CASSPGNRGGNEQFF
TGTGCCAGCTCACCAGGTAACCGGGGAGGTAATGAGCAGTTCTTC
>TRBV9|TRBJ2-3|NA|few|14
CASSNGLTTDTQYF
TGTGCCAGCAGCAACGGACTAACCACAGATACGCAGTATTTT
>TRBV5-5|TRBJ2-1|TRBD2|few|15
CASSLTASGIDEQFF
TGTGCCAGCAGCTTGACGGCTAGCGGGATCGATGAGCAGTTCTTC
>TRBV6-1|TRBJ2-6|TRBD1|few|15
CASRTGTSGANVLTF
TGTGCCAGCAGGACAGGGACCTCTGGGGCCAACGTCCTGACTTTC
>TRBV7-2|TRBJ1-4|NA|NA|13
CASSLKRGEKLLF
TGTGCCAGCAGCTTAAAGAGGGGTGAAAAACTGTTATTT
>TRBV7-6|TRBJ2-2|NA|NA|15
CASSLTSGTVGELFF
TGTGCCAGCAGCTTAACCTCGGGGACGGTCGGGGAGCTGTTTTTT
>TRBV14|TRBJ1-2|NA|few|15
CASSSDRIPNYGYTF
TGTGCCAGCAGCTCTGACCGCATACCCAACTATGGCTACACCTTC
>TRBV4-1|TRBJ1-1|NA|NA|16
CASSQEGGQGRTEAFF
TGCGCCAGCAGCCAAGAGGGGGGGCAGGGTCGCACTGAAGCTTTCTTT
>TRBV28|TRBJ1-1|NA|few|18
CASSSIQDFRAVYTEAFF
TGTGCCAGCAGTTCCATTCAGGACTTTCGAGCAGTCTACACTGAAGCTTTCTTT
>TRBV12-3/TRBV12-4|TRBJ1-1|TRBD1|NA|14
CASSVTGGNTEAFF
TGTGCCAGCAGTGTGACAGGGGGCAACACTGAAGCTTTCTTT
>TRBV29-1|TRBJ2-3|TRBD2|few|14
CSAIGLAGGDTQYF
TGCAGCGCCATCGGACTAGCGGGAGGAGATACGCAGTATTTT